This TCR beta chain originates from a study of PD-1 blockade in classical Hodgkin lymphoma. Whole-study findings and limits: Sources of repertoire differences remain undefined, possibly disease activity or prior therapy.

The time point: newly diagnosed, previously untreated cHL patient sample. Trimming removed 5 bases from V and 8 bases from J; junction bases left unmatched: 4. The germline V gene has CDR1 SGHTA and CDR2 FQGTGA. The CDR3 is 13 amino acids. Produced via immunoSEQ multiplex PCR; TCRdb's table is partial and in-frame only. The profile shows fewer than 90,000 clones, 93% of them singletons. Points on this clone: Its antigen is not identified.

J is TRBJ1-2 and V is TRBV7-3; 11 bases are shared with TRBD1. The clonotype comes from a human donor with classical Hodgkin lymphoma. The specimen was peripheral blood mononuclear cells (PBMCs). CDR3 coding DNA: TGTGCCAGCAGCCTCCGGACAGGGGGCGGCTACACCTTC. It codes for CASSLRTGGGYTF.